The 32 T cell receptor beta chains listed next were all sequenced from one sample in a study of T-cell reconstitution after alpha-beta-depleted transplantation in children (TCRdb year 2016). The library was made by PCR. For sequencing, an Illumina HiSeq 2500 was employed. Molecular barcoding was employed in the preparation of TCR libraries, with unique molecular identifiers being used to normalize TCRbeta repertoire quantification. In-frame beta chains were kept once TCRdb had trimmed the public reads at Q25 with fastp and called clones with MiXCR. Each entry is one CDR3 protein sequence, shown with its most common DNA and genes. A total of a few hundred thousand distinct CDR3 sequences appear in this sample, 10% of them only once. The ten largest clones capture 2% to 2.5% of the sample. The specimen was PBMCs from the stem cell graft donor, collected from the stem cell graft. Receptors were obtained from a human donor who donated a stem cell graft to a child with acute lymphoblastic leukemia.

This clonotype was observed a few times. The chain couples TRBV11-2 to TRBJ2-2, with unresolved D. Germline V gene lookup returns CDR1 SGHAT and CDR2 FQNNGV. V gave up 1 base and J gave up 2 bases, with 17 bases separating them. The CDR3 is made up of 18 amino acids. The CDR3 here is CASSLGGFGSRNTGELFF. Here the CDR3 DNA reads TGTGCCAGCAGCTTAGGAGGTTTCGGATCGCGAAACACCGGGGAGCTGTTTTTT.

This sequence joins TRBV7-2 and TRBJ2-5; D is possibly TRBD2 (5 bases). Between the trimmed V and J ends, which lost 5 bases and 3 bases, there was a span of 19 bases. Germline CDR1 and CDR2: SGHTA and FQGNSA. There are 16 residues in the CDR3. The CDR3 DNA follows: TGTGCCAGCAGCGCTTCGCTCAGCGAGGGAAAAGAGACCCAGTACTTC. It yields the protein CASSASLSEGKETQYF.

The rearrangement uses TRBV7-3 and TRBJ2-3; D is unclear. Germline lookup yields CDR1 SGHTA and CDR2 FQGTGA. This CDR3 contains 15 residues. V lost 3 bases to trimming and J lost 0 bases, with 10 bases between them. The CDR3 DNA reads TGTGCCAGCAGCTTTGACGGCGGTAGCACAGATACGCAGTATTTT. Translating gives CASSFDGGSTDTQYF.

The genes are TRBV11-1 and TRBJ2-7; TRBD2 matches at 8 bases. Per germline, CDR1 SGHAT and CDR2 FQDESV (reference sequence). This CDR3 is built from 18 residues. Losses at the gene ends were 5 bases for V and 5 bases for J; bases not matched to a gene: 20. The DNA for the CDR3 is TGTGCCAGCAGCCACCCGAGGGGTCTAGCGGGCTCCCTCGACGAGCAGTACTTC. It is translated as CASSHPRGLAGSLDEQYF.

J is TRBJ1-1 and V is TRBV27; 8 nucleotides agree with TRBD1. The CDR3 is 14 amino acids. The trim removed 4 bases at V and 5 bases at J, leaving 6 bases unmatched. Germline CDR1 and CDR2: MNHEY and SMNVEV (reference sequence). CDR3 sequence: CASSSQGEETEAFF. The CDR3 nucleotides are TGTGCCAGCAGTTCACAGGGGGAAGAGACTGAAGCTTTCTTT.

The sample holds a few counts of this clonotype. The chain is built from TRBV7-2 and TRBJ1-2; D gene uncertain. CDR3 size: 13 residues. Deletions cut 5 bases from V and 7 bases from J, with 14 bases between. Per the germline V gene, CDR1 is SGHTA and CDR2 is FQGNSA. CDR3 amino acids: CASSPPDRGGYTF. The CDR3 region has the DNA TGTGCCAGCAGCCCCCCGGACCGGGGTGGCTACACCTTC.

This rearrangement joins TRBV28 to TRBJ1-2; D is perhaps TRBD1 (6 bases). The V end lost 8 bases, the J end lost 5 bases, and 18 bases lay between the germline ends. The CDR3 contains 14 residues. The germline V gene encodes CDR1 MDHEN and CDR2 SYDVKM. CDR3 coding DNA: TGTGCCAGCCGACCACCGGGACAAGTATATGGCTACACCTTC. It is translated as CASRPPGQVYGYTF.

This clonotype was seen a handful of times. V gene TRBV12-3 or TRBV12-4 combines with J gene TRBJ1-1; D perhaps matches TRBD1 (5 bases). V was shortened by 2 bases and J by 4 bases, with 8 bases between the two germline ends. The CDR3 has 13 amino acids. Here the CDR3 reads CASSLSGSTEAFF. CDR3 in DNA: TGTGCCAGCAGTTTATCAGGGAGCACTGAAGCTTTCTTT.

The rearrangement joins TRBV5-4 to TRBJ2-3; weak D call: TRBD1 (5 bases). CDR1 is SGHNT, CDR2 YYREEE, per germline (reference sequence). The CDR3 loop spans 15 amino acids. Trimming left V 1 base short and J 3 bases short, with 12 bases between. The CDR3: CASSLLYSGTDTQYF. CDR3 DNA sequence: TGTGCCAGCAGCTTGCTCTACTCAGGGACAGATACGCAGTATTTT.

This clonotype showed up just a few times. This chain links TRBV27 with TRBJ2-7; 10 bases agree with TRBD1. CDR3 length equals 17 residues. Germline V CDR1 and CDR2: MNHEY, SMNVEV (reference sequence). Trimming took 3 bases from V and 3 from J; bases not matched to a gene: 11. This CDR3 is CASSLTGGSLFFYEQYF. As DNA, the CDR3 is TGTGCCAGCAGTTTGACAGGGGGCAGCTTGTTTTTCTACGAGCAGTACTTC.

This clonotype turned up a few times. The V and J genes are TRBV19 and TRBJ1-1; a weak D match, TRBD1 (5 bases). The V gene's germline CDR1 is LNHDA and CDR2 SQIVND (reference sequence). This CDR3 region has 15 residues. With 3 bases removed from V and 2 bases from J, the gap between germline ends came to 13 bases. The CDR3 DNA sequence: TGTGCCAGTAGTATCCAGAACAGGTTTAACACTGAAGCTTTCTTT. Protein: CASSIQNRFNTEAFF.

The rearrangement joins TRBV20-1 to TRBJ2-1; D is ambiguous. The CDR3 loop spans 12 amino acids. Per germline, CDR1 DFQATT and CDR2 SNEGSKA (reference sequence). Trimming shortened V by 7 bases and J by 8 bases, and 15 bases separated the two germline ends. The CDR3 nucleotides read TGCAGTGTTTCGCTAAAGGACCATGAGCAGTTCTTC. The encoded protein is CSVSLKDHEQFF.

This clonotype was seen ten or more times. The chain links TRBV28 to TRBJ1-2; 9 bases are a match to TRBD1. V was clipped by 3 bases and J by 3 bases; unmatched bases: 2. Germline lookup yields CDR1 MDHEN and CDR2 SYDVKM. The CDR3 is 14 residues long. The CDR3 DNA follows: TGTGCCAGCAGTTTGACAGGGGGGTACTATGGCTACACCTTC. Protein product: CASSLTGGYYGYTF.

This clonotype was picked up a small number of times. The rearrangement links TRBV7-3 to TRBJ2-1, with D uncertain. Trimming took off 1 base at V and 0 bases at J, with 13 bases between the two ends. This CDR3 has 17 amino acids. Per germline, CDR1 SGHTA and CDR2 FQGTGA. CDR3 residues: CASSLRREDFSYNEQFF. The CDR3 coding sequence is TGTGCCAGCAGCTTAAGACGAGAAGACTTCTCCTACAATGAGCAGTTCTTC.

V and J are TRBV12-3 or TRBV12-4 and TRBJ1-4; D is unresolved. Trimming left V 4 bases short and J 0 bases short, with 15 bases between. The CDR3 is made up of 17 amino acids. In nucleotides, the CDR3 is TGTGCCAGCAGTTATGTCAGCCTTTTGGCAACTAATGAAAAACTGTTTTTT. Its protein is CASSYVSLLATNEKLFF.

This clonotype has a handful of counts. The chain uses TRBV28 and TRBJ2-2, with D perhaps matching TRBD1 (6 bases). This CDR3 contains 16 residues. The V gene lost 1 base and the J gene lost 6 bases, with 15 bases spanning the gap. Germline V gives CDR1 MDHEN, CDR2 SYDVKM. In DNA, the CDR3 is TGTGCCAGCAGTTTATATTGGCAGGGGAAACCCGGGGAGCTGTTTTTT. The encoded protein is CASSLYWQGKPGELFF.

The table lists this clonotype with many counts. V usage is TRBV7-9 and J usage is TRBJ2-5, with D hard to call. V was pared by 2 bases and J by 3 bases, with 4 bases between. This CDR3 has 12 residues. The germline CDR1 and CDR2 sequences are SEHNR and FQNEAQ (reference sequence). The CDR3 bases are TGTGCCAGCAGCTTATTCGAAGAGACCCAGTACTTC. Protein sequence: CASSLFEETQYF.

This clonotype came up a few times. This chain joins TRBV12-3 or TRBV12-4 and TRBJ2-1; D gene uncertain. This CDR3 is built from 16 residues. Trimming pared 5 bases from V and 0 bases from J, leaving 14 bases between. The CDR3 sequence: CASSPHPWSSYNEQFF. In DNA form, the CDR3 reads TGTGCCAGCAGTCCCCATCCGTGGAGCTCCTACAATGAGCAGTTCTTC.

This clonotype was seen only a few times. The chain has TRBV5-1 and TRBJ2-7; D may match TRBD1 or TRBD2 (6 bases each). This CDR3 has 18 amino acids. The germline CDR1 and CDR2 sequences are SGHRS and YFSETQ. V was cut by 4 bases and J by 1 base, with 24 bases left in between. CDR3 DNA sequence: TGCGCCAGCAGCCCCGGGAGTCTGCCAGGGGTGGGGTCCTACGAGCAGTACTTC. Translated, it gives CASSPGSLPGVGSYEQYF. The full variable domain, in which reference TRBV5-1 and TRBJ2-7 provide the parts outside the CDR3, is KAGVTQTPRYLIKTRGQQVTLSCSPISGHRSVSWYQQTPGQGLQFLFEYFSETQRNKGNFPGRFSGRQFSNSRSEMNVSTLELGDSALYLCASSPGSLPGVGSYEQYFGPGTRLTVT.

Many counts were recorded for this clonotype. The chain is built from TRBV15 and TRBJ2-5; D is unclear. The germline gives CDR1 LNHNV, CDR2 YYDKDF (reference sequence). V was shortened by 1 base and J by 0 bases, with 6 bases between the two germline ends. The CDR3 runs 14 residues. The CDR3 reads CATSRGNNQETQYF. The DNA of the CDR3 is TGTGCCACCAGCAGAGGAAATAACCAAGAGACCCAGTACTTC.

The genes are TRBV10-3 and TRBJ2-6; perhaps TRBD1 as D (6 bases). The CDR3 runs to 14 residues. Germline values: CDR1 ENHRY, CDR2 SYGVKD. V was clipped by 3 bases and J by 12 bases, with 15 bases between them. The CDR3 reads CAISDPDRQPVLTF. DNA of the CDR3: TGTGCCATCAGTGACCCAGACAGGCAACCCGTCCTGACTTTC.

The chain joins TRBV20-1 to TRBJ1-2, with 8 bases identical to TRBD1. The CDR3 covers 14 residues. Per the germline V gene, CDR1 is DFQATT and CDR2 is SNEGSKA (reference sequence). The J segment lost 2 bases and the V segment lost 3 bases, leaving 5 bases of the junction unmatched. CDR3 region: CSASSTGENYGYTF. CDR3 in DNA: TGCAGTGCTAGCTCGACAGGGGAGAACTATGGCTACACCTTC.

This clonotype was detected a few times. The chain combines TRBV20-1 with TRBJ1-5; D may be TRBD1 (5 bases). Germline lookup yields CDR1 DFQATT and CDR2 SNEGSKA (reference sequence). The CDR3 runs 15 residues. V was shortened by 5 bases and J by 4 bases, with 18 bases between the two germline ends. CDR3 sequence reads: CSAPSSIGANQPQHF. CDR3 DNA sequence: TGCAGTGCTCCCTCCAGCATCGGGGCGAATCAGCCCCAGCATTTT.

The chain is built from TRBV7-8 and TRBJ2-1, with 13 bases identical to TRBD2. This CDR3 is built from 19 residues. CDR1 and CDR2 (germline): SGHVS, FQNEAQ. Trimming at V came to 6 bases and at J to 2 bases, leaving 13 bases not matched to a gene. The CDR3 region has the DNA TGTGCCAGCAGGCTGAGACTAGCGGGAGGCCCGGCCGCCTACAATGAGCAGTTCTTC. It codes for CASRLRLAGGPAAYNEQFF. Variable domain in full (rest from reference TRBV7-8 and TRBJ2-1): GAGVSQSPRYKVAKRGQDVALRCDPISGHVSLFWYQQALGQGPEFLTYFQNEAQLDKSGLPSDRFFAERPEGSVSTLKIQRTQQEDSAVYLCASRLRLAGGPAAYNEQFFGPGTRLTVL.

This clonotype was detected ten times or more. The chain is built from TRBV12-3 or TRBV12-4 and TRBJ2-1, with a possible D match to TRBD2 (6 bases). The CDR3 runs 14 residues. Trimming removed 8 bases at V and 6 bases at J, with 17 bases between. CDR3 bases: TGTGCCAGCCGCTGGGAGGCGCGGGCCAATGAGCAGTTCTTC. Its translation is CASRWEARANEQFF.

The rearrangement links TRBV27 to TRBJ2-1; TRBD2 matches at 9 bases. Trimming took 7 bases from V and 7 from J; bases not matched to a gene: 8. Germline assignment: CDR1 MNHEY and CDR2 SMNVEV (reference sequence). The CDR3 length is 14 residues. The CDR3 protein is CASTTSGFDNEQFF. The CDR3 DNA reads TGTGCCAGCACCACTAGCGGGTTCGATAATGAGCAGTTCTTC.

This clonotype was found a few times. V gene TRBV14 combines with J gene TRBJ1-1; TRBD1 is a possible D gene (5 bases). The CDR3 spans 17 residues. Germline CDR1 SGHDN, CDR2 FVKESK. V shed 4 bases and J shed 4 bases, with 22 bases lying between them. CDR3 DNA: TGTGCCAGCAGCCGGGGATGCGAGGGACCGACGTGCACTGAAGCTTTCTTT. It translates to CASSRGCEGPTCTEAFF.

This clonotype has ten or more counts. The chain uses TRBV29-1 and TRBJ2-1, with 11 positions matching TRBD2. The CDR3 is made up of 16 amino acids. Trimming at V came to 5 bases and at J to 8 bases, leaving 14 bases not matched to a gene. CDR1 and CDR2 from the germline V gene are SQVTM and ANQGSEA. CDR3 amino acids: CSVPPPTSGSVYEQFF. The CDR3 DNA is TGCAGCGTTCCTCCCCCTACTAGCGGGAGTGTCTATGAGCAGTTCTTC.

This clonotype was recorded a few times. The chain uses TRBV20-1 and TRBJ2-6; tentatively, D is TRBD1 (6 bases). Germline CDR1 and CDR2: DFQATT and SNEGSKA (reference sequence). The length of the CDR3 is 15 residues. The V end lost 4 bases, the J end lost 1 base, and 11 bases lay between the germline ends. CDR3 bases: TGCAGTGCTAACAGGGTCGGTTCTGGGGCCAACGTCCTGACTTTC. It specifies CSANRVGSGANVLTF.

V gene TRBV5-4 combines with J gene TRBJ2-7; 8 bases match TRBD2. CDR1 and CDR2 (germline): SGHNT, YYREEE (reference sequence). This CDR3 contains 15 residues. The ends lost 0 bases at V and 2 bases at J; junction bases unmatched: 4. CDR3 residues: CASSLGSGETYEQYF. The CDR3 DNA reads TGTGCCAGCAGCTTGGGTAGCGGGGAAACCTACGAGCAGTACTTC.

This clonotype was detected ten times or more. This chain links TRBV9 with TRBJ1-1; D might be TRBD1 (6 bases). Germline V gene data show CDR1 as SGDLS and CDR2 as YYNGEE. This CDR3 has 16 residues. V was pared by 0 bases and J by 5 bases, with 17 bases between. The CDR3 spells CASSVATGTSHTEAFF. In nucleotides, the CDR3 is TGTGCCAGCAGCGTAGCCACAGGGACCAGTCATACTGAAGCTTTCTTT. Filled out from reference TRBV9 and TRBJ1-1, the complete variable domain reads DSGVTQTPKHLITATGQRVTLRCSPRSGDLSVYWYQQSLDQGLQFLIQYYNGEERAKGNILERFSAQQFPDLHSELNLSSLELGDSALYFCASSVATGTSHTEAFFGQGTRLTVV.

This clonotype has only a few counts. The chain couples TRBV6-6 to TRBJ1-4; D gene unclear. Germline V gene data show CDR1 as MNHNY and CDR2 as SVGAGI (reference sequence). Trimming left V 1 base short and J 7 bases short, with 4 bases between. The CDR3 runs to 12 residues. In nucleotides, the CDR3 is TGTGCCAGCAGTTACTTCCCTGAAAAACTGTTTTTT. Translating gives CASSYFPEKLFF.